This entry lists 15 T cell receptor beta chains sequenced from one sample in a study of blood T cell repertoires in COVID-19. Assay used: immunoSEQ multiplex PCR; TCRdb lists only in-frame clones, some missing. This sample has almost 25,000 clones, with approximately 75% found just once. The sample was peripheral blood. Source of these receptors: a woman in her 70s with COVID-19, enrolled during active disease.

The rearrangement uses TRBV7-9 and TRBJ1-2, with D unresolved. The CDR3 has 13 amino acids. Per germline, CDR1 SEHNR and CDR2 FQNEAQ (reference sequence). Deletions cut 5 bases from V and 4 bases from J, with 11 bases between. This chain's CDR3 is CASSQEVGYGYTF. The CDR3 bases are TGTGCCAGCAGCCAAGAGGTGGGCTATGGCTACACCTTC. Supplemented by reference TRBV7-9 and TRBJ1-2, the full variable domain reads DTGVSQNPRHKITKRGQNVTFRCDPISEHNRLYWYRQTLGQGPEFLTYFQNEAQLEKSRLLSDRFSAERPKGSFSTLEIQRTEQGDSAMYLCASSQEVGYGYTFGSGTRLTVV.

This clone has only a few counts. The gene calls are TRBV4-1 and TRBJ1-2; a weak D match, TRBD1 (6 bases). The V and J ends lost 3 bases and 0 bases respectively, with 17 bases between them. Germline assignment: CDR1 MGHRA and CDR2 YSYEKL. CDR3 length: 17 residues. CDR3 sequence reads: CASSHPPRQVTNYGYTF. In nucleotides, the CDR3 is TGCGCCAGCAGCCATCCCCCCCGACAGGTCACTAACTATGGCTACACCTTC.

The chain couples TRBV5-4 to TRBJ2-3; 15 nucleotides line up with TRBD2. The CDR3 spans 18 residues. The trim removed 4 bases at V and 6 bases at J, leaving 12 bases unmatched. Germline V gene data show CDR1 as SGHNT and CDR2 as YYREEE (reference sequence). For the CDR3, the DNA is TGTGCCAGCAGCCGAAAAGGACTAGCGGGAGGGGTGGCTGATACGCAGTATTTT. Its protein is CASSRKGLAGGVADTQYF.

This rearrangement joins TRBV6-5 to TRBJ1-3; weak D call: TRBD1 (5 bases). The germline V gene has CDR1 MNHEY and CDR2 SVGAGI. V was clipped by 6 bases and J by 0 bases, with 12 bases between them. This CDR3 region has 15 residues. CDR3 amino acids: CASSLGHFSGNTIYF. In DNA, the CDR3 is TGTGCCAGCAGCCTTGGACACTTCTCTGGAAACACCATATATTTT.

The genes are TRBV2 and TRBJ1-4; TRBD1 agrees at 9 bases. The CDR3 totals 16 residues. V was pared by 7 bases and J by 5 bases, with 11 bases of the junction left unmatched. The germline V gene has CDR1 SNHLY and CDR2 FYNNEI. The CDR3 reads CASIKVRGTGNEKLFF. DNA for the CDR3: TGTGCCAGCATCAAGGTTCGAGGGACAGGGAATGAAAAACTGTTTTTT.

This rearrangement joins TRBV4-3 to TRBJ1-4, with 8 bases identical to TRBD1. Germline CDR1 and CDR2: LGHNA and YSLEER. With 6 bases clipped from V and 6 bases from J, the junction kept 9 bases outside the gene matches. The CDR3 is 15 residues long. The chain's CDR3 is CASRQGVGMDEKLFF. In DNA form, the CDR3 reads TGCGCCAGCAGACAGGGGGTCGGGATGGATGAAAAACTGTTTTTT.

V gene TRBV12-5 combines with J gene TRBJ1-1; the D gene is possibly TRBD1 (6 bases). The V end was cut by 6 bases, the J end by 0 bases, with 11 bases between. The CDR3 totals 14 residues. Looked up from germline, CDR1 is LGHNT and CDR2 is FRNRAP. DNA of the CDR3: TGTGCTAGTGGCATCGACAGGATGAACACTGAAGCTTTCTTT. It is translated as CASGIDRMNTEAFF.

This sequence joins TRBV5-6 and TRBJ2-7, with 7 bases aligning to TRBD1. The V segment lost 5 bases and the J segment 5 bases; nucleotides outside the gene matches: 7. The CDR3 covers 13 residues. Germline V lookup: CDR1 SGHDT, CDR2 YYEEEE. The CDR3 DNA sequence: TGTGCCAGCAGTTTTTTTGACAGGGACGAGCAGTACTTC. Translation: CASSFFDRDEQYF.

This clone was seen once. V gene TRBV3-1 (or the pseudogene TRBV3-2) combines with J gene TRBJ1-1; TRBD1 agrees at 8 bases. With 6 bases clipped from V and 6 bases from J, the junction kept 6 bases outside the gene matches. CDR3 length equals 13 residues. Per germline, CDR1 LGHDT and CDR2 YNNKEL (reference sequence). CDR3 in amino acids: CASRLDRVSEAFF. The DNA of the CDR3 is TGTGCCAGCAGGTTGGACAGGGTCTCTGAAGCTTTCTTT.

This chain uses TRBV6-4 with TRBJ2-1, with D unclear. In germline, CDR1 is MRHNA, CDR2 SNTAGT. V was clipped by 3 bases and J by 5 bases, with 20 bases between them. This CDR3 spans 17 amino acids. The CDR3 reads CASSETSGPSTDNEQFF. DNA of the CDR3: TGTGCCAGCAGTGAGACATCTGGGCCCTCAACCGACAATGAGCAGTTCTTC.

This sequence joins TRBV13 and TRBJ2-5, with D unclear. The germline CDR1 and CDR2 sequences are PRHDT and FYEKMQ (reference sequence). The CDR3 length is 15 residues. V lost 4 bases to trimming and J lost 5 bases, with 17 bases between them. In nucleotides, the CDR3 is TGTGCCAGCAGCTCCCCCTCTAGTTTGAAGGAGACCCAGTACTTC. Protein: CASSSPSSLKETQYF.

This clone was seen once. The chain has TRBV20-1 and TRBJ2-1; D is undetermined. Trimming removed 3 bases at V and 9 bases at J, with 12 bases between. The CDR3 length is 12 residues. The V gene's germline CDR1 is DFQATT and CDR2 SNEGSKA (reference sequence). The CDR3, as DNA: TGCAGTGCTAGTATCTCGCAAGCTGAGCAGTTCTTC. The encoded protein is CSASISQAEQFF.

The rearrangement uses TRBV4-1 and TRBJ2-1; TRBD2 agrees at 7 bases. Unmatched junction bases numbered 4, after V lost 5 bases and J lost 0 bases. The CDR3 length is 15 residues. Germline V lookup: CDR1 MGHRA, CDR2 YSYEKL. The CDR3 loop reads CASSSSGNSYNEQFF. The CDR3 DNA is TGCGCCAGCAGCTCCAGCGGGAACTCCTACAATGAGCAGTTCTTC.

The V gene is TRBV3-1 (or the pseudogene TRBV3-2), the J gene TRBJ1-1; a weak D match, TRBD1 (5 bases). The CDR3 covers 14 residues. The V and J ends lost 4 bases and 0 bases respectively, with 9 bases between them. CDR1 LGHDT and CDR2 YNNKEL come from the germline V gene (reference sequence). The CDR3 is CASSPPTVNTEAFF. DNA of the CDR3: TGTGCCAGCAGCCCTCCGACAGTGAACACTGAAGCTTTCTTT.

This rearrangement joins TRBV6-2 or TRBV6-3 to TRBJ2-7, with D perhaps TRBD1 (6 bases). Germline CDR1 reads MNHEY; CDR2 reads SVGEGT. This CDR3 has 15 amino acids. Trimming took 4 bases from V and 3 from J, leaving 16 bases between them. The CDR3 DNA reads TGTGCCAGCAGTTTCTCTCCGGACAGTAACTACGAGCAGTACGTC. It encodes CASSFSPDSNYEQYV.